This TCR beta chain was obtained from a study of siplizumab effects on memory and regulatory T cells. Study findings and constraints: With siplizumab, Treg-derived clones averaged about 69% of mappable alloreactive CD4+ clones, versus 26.9% in controls.

Sequenced by immunoSEQ multiplex PCR; TCRdb stores in-frame clones only, minus some. In the table there are around 61,000 clones, less than 98% of which are singletons. This CDR3 spans 13 amino acids. Trimming pared 4 bases from V and 4 bases from J, leaving 11 bases between. Germline CDR1 is WSHSY and CDR2 is SAAADI. Turning to this clone: Its antigen is undetermined.

The receptor's source is a human donor in good health. Specimen: naive CD8+ T cells sorted from blood. The chain employs TRBV10-2 and TRBJ2-7, with D maybe TRBD2 (6 bases). The DNA of the CDR3 is TGCGCCAGCAGTGCGCAACGGGAGTACGAGCAGTACTTC. Translating gives CASSAQREYEQYF.